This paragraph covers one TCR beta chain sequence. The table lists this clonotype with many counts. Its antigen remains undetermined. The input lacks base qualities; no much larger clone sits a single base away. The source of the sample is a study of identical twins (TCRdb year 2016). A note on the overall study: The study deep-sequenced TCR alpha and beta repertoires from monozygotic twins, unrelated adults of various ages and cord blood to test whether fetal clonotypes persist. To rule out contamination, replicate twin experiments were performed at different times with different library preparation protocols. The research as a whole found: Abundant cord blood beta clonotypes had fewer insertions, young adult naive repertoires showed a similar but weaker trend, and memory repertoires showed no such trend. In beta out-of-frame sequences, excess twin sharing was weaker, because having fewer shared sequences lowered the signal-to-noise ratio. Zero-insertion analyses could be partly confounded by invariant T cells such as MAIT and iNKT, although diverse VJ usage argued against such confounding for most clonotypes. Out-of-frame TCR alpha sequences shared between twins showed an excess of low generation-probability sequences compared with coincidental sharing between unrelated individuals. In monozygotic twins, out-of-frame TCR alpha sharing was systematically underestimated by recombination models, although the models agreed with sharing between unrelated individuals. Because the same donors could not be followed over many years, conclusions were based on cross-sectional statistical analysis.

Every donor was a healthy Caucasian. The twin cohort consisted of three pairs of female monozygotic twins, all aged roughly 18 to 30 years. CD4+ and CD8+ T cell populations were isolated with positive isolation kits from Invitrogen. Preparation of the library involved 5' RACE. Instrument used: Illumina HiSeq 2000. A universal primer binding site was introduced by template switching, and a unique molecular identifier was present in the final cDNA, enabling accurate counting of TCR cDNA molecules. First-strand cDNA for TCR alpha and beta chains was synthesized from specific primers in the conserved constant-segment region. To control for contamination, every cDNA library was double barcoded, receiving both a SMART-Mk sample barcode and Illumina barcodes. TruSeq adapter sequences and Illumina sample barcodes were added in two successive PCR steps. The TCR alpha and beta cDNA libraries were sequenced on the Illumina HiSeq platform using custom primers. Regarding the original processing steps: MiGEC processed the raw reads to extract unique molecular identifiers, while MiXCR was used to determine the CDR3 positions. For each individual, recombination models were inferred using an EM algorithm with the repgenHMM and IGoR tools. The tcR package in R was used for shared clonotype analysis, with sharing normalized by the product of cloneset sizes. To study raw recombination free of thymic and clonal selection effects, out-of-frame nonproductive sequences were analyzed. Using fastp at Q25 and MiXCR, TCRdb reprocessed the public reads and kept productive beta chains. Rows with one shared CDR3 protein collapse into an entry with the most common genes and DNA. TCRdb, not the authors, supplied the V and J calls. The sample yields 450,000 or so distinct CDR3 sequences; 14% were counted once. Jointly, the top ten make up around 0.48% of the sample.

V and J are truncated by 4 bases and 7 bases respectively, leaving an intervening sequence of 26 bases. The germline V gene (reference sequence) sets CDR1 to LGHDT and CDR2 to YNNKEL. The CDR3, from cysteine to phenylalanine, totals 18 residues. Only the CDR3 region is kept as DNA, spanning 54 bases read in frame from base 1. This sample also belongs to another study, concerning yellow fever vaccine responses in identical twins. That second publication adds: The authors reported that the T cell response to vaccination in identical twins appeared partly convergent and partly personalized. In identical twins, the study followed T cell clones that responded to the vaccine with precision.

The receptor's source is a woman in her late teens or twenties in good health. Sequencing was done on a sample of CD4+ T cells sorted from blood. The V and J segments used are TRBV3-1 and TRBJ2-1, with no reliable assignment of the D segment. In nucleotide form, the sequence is TGTGCCAGCAGCCCACAGACGTTTCAGCTCCCCTTGGGGAATGAGCAGTTCTTC. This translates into CASSPQTFQLPLGNEQFF.